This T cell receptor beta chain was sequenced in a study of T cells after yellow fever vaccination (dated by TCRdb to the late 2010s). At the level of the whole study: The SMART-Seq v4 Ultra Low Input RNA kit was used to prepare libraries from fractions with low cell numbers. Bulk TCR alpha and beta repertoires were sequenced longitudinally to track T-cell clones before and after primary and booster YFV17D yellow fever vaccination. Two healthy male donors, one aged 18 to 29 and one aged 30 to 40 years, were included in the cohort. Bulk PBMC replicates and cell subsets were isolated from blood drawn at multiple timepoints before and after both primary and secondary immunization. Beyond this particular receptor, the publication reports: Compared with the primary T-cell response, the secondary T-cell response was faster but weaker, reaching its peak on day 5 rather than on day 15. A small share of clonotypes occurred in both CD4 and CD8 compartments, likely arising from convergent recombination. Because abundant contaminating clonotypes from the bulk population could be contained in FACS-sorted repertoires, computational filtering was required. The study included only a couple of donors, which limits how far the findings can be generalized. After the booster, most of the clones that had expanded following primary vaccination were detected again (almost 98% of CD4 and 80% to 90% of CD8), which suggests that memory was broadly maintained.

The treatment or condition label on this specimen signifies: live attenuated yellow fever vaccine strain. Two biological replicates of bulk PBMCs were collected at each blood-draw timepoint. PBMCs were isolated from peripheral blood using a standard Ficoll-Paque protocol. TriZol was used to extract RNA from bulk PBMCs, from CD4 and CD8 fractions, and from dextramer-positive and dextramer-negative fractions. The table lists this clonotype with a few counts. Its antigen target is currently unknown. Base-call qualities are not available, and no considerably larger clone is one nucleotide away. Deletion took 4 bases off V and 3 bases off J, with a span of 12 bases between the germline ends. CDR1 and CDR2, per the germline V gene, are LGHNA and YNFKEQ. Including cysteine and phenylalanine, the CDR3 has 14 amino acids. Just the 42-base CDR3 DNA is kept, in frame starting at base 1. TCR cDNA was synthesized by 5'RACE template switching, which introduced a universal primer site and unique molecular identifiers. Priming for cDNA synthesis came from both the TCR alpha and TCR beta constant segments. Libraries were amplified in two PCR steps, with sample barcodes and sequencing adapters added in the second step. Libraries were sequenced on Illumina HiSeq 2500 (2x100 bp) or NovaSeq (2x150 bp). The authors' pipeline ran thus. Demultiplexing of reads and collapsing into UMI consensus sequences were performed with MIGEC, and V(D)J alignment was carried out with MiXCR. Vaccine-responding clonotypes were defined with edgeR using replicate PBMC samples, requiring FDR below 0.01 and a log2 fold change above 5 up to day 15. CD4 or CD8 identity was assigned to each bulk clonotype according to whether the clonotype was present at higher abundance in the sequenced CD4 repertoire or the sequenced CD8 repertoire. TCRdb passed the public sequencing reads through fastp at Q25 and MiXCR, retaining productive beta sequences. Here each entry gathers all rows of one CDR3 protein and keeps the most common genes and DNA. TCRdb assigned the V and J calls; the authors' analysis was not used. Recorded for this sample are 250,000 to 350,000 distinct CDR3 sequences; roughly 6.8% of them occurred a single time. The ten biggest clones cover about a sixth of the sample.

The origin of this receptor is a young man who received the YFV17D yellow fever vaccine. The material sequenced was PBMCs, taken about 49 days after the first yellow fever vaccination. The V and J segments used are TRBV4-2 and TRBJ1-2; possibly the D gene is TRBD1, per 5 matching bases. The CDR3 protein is CASSPGRLHYGYTF. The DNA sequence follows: TGTGCCAGCAGCCCAGGGAGGCTTCACTATGGCTACACCTTC.